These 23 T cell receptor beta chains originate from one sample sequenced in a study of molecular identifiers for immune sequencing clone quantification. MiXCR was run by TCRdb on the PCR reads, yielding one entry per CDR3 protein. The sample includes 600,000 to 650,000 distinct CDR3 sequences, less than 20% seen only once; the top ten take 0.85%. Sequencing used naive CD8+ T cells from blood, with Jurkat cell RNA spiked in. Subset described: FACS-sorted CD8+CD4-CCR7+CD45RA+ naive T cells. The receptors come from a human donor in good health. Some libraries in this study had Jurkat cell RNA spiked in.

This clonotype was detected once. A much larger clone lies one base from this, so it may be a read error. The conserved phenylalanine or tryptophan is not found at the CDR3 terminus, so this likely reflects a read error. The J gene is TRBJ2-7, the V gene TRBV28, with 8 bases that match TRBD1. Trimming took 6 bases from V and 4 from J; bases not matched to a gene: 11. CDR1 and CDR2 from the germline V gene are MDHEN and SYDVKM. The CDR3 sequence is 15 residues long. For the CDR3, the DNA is TGTGCCAGCAGCCTCACCCTTCGACAGGGGTACGAGCAGTACCTC. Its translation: CASSLTLRQGYEQYL.

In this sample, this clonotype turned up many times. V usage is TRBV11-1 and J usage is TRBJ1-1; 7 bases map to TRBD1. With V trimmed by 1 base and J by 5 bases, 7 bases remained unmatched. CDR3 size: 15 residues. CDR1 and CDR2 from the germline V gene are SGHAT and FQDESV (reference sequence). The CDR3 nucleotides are TGTGCCAGCAGCTTAGAATTCCAGGGGGGGACTGAAGCTTTCTTT. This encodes CASSLEFQGGTEAFF.

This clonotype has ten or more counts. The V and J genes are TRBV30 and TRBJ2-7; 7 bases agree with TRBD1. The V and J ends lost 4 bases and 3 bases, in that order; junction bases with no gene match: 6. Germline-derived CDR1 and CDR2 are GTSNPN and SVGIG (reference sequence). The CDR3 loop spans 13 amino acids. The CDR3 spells CAWNPGQLYEQYF. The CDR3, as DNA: TGTGCCTGGAATCCGGGACAGCTCTACGAGCAGTACTTC.

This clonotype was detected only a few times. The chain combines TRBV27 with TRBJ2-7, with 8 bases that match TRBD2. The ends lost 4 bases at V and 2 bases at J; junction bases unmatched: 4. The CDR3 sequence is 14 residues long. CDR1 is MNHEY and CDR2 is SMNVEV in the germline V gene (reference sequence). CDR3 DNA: TGTGCCAGCAGTTATACGGGAGGGCCCTACGAGCAGTACTTC. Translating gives CASSYTGGPYEQYF.

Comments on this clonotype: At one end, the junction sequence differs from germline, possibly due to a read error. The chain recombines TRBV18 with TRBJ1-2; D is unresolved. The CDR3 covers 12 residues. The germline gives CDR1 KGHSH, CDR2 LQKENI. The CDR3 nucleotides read TGTACCAGCTCACCTGACACGTATGGCTACACCTTC. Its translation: CTSSPDTYGYTF.

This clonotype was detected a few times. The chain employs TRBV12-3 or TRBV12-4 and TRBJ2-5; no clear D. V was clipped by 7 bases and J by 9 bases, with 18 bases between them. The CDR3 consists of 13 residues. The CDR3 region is CASTPTSLSPQYF. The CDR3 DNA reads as TGTGCCAGCACCCCGACGAGTCTGAGCCCCCAGTACTTC.

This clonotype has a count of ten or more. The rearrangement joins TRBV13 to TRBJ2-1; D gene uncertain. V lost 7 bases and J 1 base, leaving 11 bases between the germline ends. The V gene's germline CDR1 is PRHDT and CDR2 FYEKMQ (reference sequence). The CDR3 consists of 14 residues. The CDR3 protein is CASNMVRSYNEQFF. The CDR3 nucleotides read TGTGCCAGCAACATGGTGCGATCCTACAATGAGCAGTTCTTC.

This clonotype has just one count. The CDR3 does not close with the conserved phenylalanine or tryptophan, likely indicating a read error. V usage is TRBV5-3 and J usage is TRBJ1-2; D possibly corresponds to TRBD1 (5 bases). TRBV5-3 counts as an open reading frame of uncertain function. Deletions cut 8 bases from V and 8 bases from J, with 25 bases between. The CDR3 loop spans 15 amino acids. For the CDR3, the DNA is TGTGCCAGCAGGTTGCAAGGGGCAGCAAGAGAAGGCTACACCCTC. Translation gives CASRLQGAAREGYTL.

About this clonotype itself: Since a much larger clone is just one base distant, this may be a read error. CDR3: CAINQGPDERYF. The DNA of the CDR3 is TGTGCCATCAACCAGGGTCCAGACGAGCGGTACTTC. V is TRBV10-3 and J is TRBJ2-7; D may be TRBD1 (5 bases). Per the germline V gene, CDR1 is ENHRY and CDR2 is SYGVKD. CDR3 length: 12 amino acids.

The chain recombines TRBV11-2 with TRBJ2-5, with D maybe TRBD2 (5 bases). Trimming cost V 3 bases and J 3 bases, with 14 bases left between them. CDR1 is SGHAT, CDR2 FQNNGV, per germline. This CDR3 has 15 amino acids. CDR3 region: CASSLLYSAKETQYF. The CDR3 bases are TGTGCCAGCAGCTTGCTTTATAGCGCGAAAGAGACCCAGTACTTC.

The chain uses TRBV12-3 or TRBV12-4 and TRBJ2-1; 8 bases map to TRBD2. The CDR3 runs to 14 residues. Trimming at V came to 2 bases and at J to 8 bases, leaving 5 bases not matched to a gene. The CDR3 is CASSLRAGEDEQFF. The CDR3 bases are TGTGCCAGCAGTTTAAGAGCGGGAGAGGATGAGCAGTTCTTC.

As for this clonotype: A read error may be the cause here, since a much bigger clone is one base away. The CDR3 here is CASSSSYPRARDSYEQYV. The DNA for the CDR3 is TGTGCCAGCAGCTCGTCCTACCCCCGGGCCCGAGACTCCTACGAGCAGTACGTC. The chain carries TRBV7-3 and TRBJ2-7, with D hard to call. The CDR3 consists of 18 residues. Trimming took 4 bases from V and 0 from J, leaving 22 bases between them. The germline V gene encodes CDR1 SGHTA and CDR2 FQGTGA.

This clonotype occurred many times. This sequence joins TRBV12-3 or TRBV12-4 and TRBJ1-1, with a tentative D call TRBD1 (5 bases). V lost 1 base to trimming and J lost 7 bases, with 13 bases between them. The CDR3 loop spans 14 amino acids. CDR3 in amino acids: CASSLGGRGFEAFF. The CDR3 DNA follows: TGTGCCAGCAGTTTAGGGGGCCGCGGGTTTGAAGCTTTCTTT.

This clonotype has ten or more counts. The chain's CDR3 is CASTASGPSYEQYF. DNA of the CDR3: TGTGCCAGCACTGCGTCTGGACCGAGTTACGAGCAGTACTTC. The chain recombines TRBV7-9 with TRBJ2-7; D gene ambiguous. Germline V gene data show CDR1 as SEHNR and CDR2 as FQNEAQ (reference sequence). V was shortened by 7 bases and J by 4 bases, with 17 bases between the two germline ends. The CDR3 runs 14 residues.

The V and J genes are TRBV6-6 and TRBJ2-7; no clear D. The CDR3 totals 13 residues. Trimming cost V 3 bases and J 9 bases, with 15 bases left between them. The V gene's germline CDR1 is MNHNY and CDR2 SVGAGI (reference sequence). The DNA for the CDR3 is TGTGCCAGCAGTTATGGCAGCGTCGATGCGCAGTACTTC. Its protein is CASSYGSVDAQYF.

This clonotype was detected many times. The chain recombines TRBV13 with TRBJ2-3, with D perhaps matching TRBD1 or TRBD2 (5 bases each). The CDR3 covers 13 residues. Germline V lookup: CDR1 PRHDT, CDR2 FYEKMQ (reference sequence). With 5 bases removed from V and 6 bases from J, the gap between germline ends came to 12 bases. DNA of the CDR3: TGTGCCAGCAGCCCCTACGGGACGGATACGCAGTATTTT. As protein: CASSPYGTDTQYF. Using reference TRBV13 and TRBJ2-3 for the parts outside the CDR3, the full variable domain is AAGVIQSPRHLIKEKRETATLKCYPIPRHDTVYWYQQGPGQDPQFLISFYEKMQSDKGSIPDRFSAQQFSDYHSELNMSSLELGDSALYFCASSPYGTDTQYFGPGTRLTVL.

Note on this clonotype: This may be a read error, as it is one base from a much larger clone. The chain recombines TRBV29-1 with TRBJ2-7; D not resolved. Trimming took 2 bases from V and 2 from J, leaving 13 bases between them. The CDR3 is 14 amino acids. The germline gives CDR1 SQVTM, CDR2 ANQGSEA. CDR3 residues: CSVELESYPYEQYF. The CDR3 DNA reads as TGCAGCGTTGAATTGGAGTCGTATCCCTACGAGCAGTACTTC.

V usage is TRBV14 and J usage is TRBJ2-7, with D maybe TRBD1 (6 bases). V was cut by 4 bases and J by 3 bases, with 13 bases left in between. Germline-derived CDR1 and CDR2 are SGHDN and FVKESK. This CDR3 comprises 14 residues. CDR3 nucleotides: TGTGCCAGCAGCCCTTGGACAGCGAACTACGAGCAGTACTTC. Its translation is CASSPWTANYEQYF.

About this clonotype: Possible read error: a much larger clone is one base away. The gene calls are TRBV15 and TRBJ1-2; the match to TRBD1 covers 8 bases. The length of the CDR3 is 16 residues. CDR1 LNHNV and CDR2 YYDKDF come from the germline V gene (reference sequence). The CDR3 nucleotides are TGTGCCACCAGCAGTCCTGGGACAGGAGCTAACTATGGCAACACCTTC. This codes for CATSSPGTGANYGNTF.

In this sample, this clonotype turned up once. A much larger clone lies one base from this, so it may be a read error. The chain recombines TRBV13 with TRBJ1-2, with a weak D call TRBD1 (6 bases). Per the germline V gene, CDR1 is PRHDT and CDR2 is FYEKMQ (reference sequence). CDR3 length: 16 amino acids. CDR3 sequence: CASSLKRQETSYGYAF. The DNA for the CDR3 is TGTGCCAGCAGCCTAAAGAGACAGGAAACTAGCTATGGCTACGCCTTC. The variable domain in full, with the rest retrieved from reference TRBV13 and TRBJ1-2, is AAGVIQSPRHLIKEKRETATLKCYPIPRHDTVYWYQQGPGQDPQFLISFYEKMQSDKGSIPDRFSAQQFSDYHSELNMSSLELGDSALYFCASSLKRQETSYGYAFGSGTRLTVV.

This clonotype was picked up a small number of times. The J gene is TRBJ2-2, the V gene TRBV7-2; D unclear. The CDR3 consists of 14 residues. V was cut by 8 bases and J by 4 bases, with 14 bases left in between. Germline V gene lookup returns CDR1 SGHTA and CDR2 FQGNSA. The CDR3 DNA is TGTGCCAGCCACGAAGAGAGTAGCACCGGGGAGCTGTTTTTT. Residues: CASHEESSTGELFF.

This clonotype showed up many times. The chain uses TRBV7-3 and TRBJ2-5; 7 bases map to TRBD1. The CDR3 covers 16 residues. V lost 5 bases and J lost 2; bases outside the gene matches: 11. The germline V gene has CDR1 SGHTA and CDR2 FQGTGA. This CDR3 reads CASSVSGGRGQETQYF. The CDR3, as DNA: TGTGCCAGCAGCGTCAGCGGAGGCAGGGGGCAAGAGACCCAGTACTTC.

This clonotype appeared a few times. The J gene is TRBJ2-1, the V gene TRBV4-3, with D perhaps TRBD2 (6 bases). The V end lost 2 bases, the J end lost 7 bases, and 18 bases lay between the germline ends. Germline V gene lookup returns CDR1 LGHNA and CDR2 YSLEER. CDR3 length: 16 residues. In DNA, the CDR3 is TGCGCCAGCAGCCAAAATGGGCCTATACGGGGGAATGAGCAGTTCTTC. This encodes CASSQNGPIRGNEQFF.